These 16 T cell receptor beta chains came from one sample sequenced in a study of blood T cell repertoires in COVID-19 (dated by TCRdb to the early 2020s). The library relied on the immunoSEQ multiplex PCR assay. Here the immuneACCESS table is served through TCRdb, limited to in-frame sequences with V and J called. Missing clones are a known gap in these copies; in checked studies unresolved V genes cover under half, and the rest lacks a known reason. Present in this sample are over 85,000 clones, approximately 87% of which were seen just once. The ten largest make up approximately 15% of the sample. Sequencing was performed on peripheral blood. The source is a human donor in a cohort sampled during active COVID-19.

The chain joins TRBV5-4 to TRBJ2-1; the match to TRBD1 covers 8 bases. CDR1 SGHNT and CDR2 YYREEE come from the germline V gene (reference sequence). The CDR3 spans 15 residues. V was clipped by 3 bases and J by 5 bases; unmatched bases: 7. CDR3 sequence: CASSWTDRAHNEQFF. The DNA of the CDR3 is TGTGCCAGCAGCTGGACGGACAGGGCCCACAATGAGCAGTTCTTC.

This chain uses TRBV10-2 with TRBJ1-2; D gene ambiguous. The CDR3 runs to 17 residues. In germline, CDR1 is WSHSY, CDR2 SAAADI. Trimming left V 5 bases short and J 4 bases short, with 23 bases between. CDR3 in DNA: TGCGCCAGCAGTCGAGCGGAGTCGACGGCCTATGCCTATGGCTACACCTTC. Translation gives CASSRAESTAYAYGYTF.

The chain has TRBV4-2 and TRBJ1-6; TRBD1 aligns across 8 bases. CDR3 length equals 16 residues. Looked up from germline, CDR1 is LGHNA and CDR2 is YNFKEQ. V was clipped by 1 base and J by 10 bases; unmatched bases: 9. The CDR3 DNA sequence: TGTGCCAGCAGCCAAGTCTCCGGACAGGGCGCCTCACCCCTCCACTTT. It translates to CASSQVSGQGASPLHF.

This clone showed up just a few times. J is TRBJ2-7 and V is TRBV19; the match to TRBD2 covers 12 bases. V lost 3 bases and J lost 5; bases outside the gene matches: 5. CDR1 and CDR2 (germline): LNHDA, SQIVND (reference sequence). CDR3 size: 15 residues. The DNA of the CDR3 is TGTGCCAGTAGTATTCTAGCGGGGGGGCTCAACGAGCAGTACTTC. Translated, it gives CASSILAGGLNEQYF.

This clone was found many times. The V gene is TRBV15, the J gene TRBJ2-7; D possibly corresponds to TRBD2 (5 bases). In germline, CDR1 is LNHNV, CDR2 YYDKDF (reference sequence). The CDR3 has 16 amino acids. Trimming removed 0 bases at V and 1 base at J, with 13 bases between. The CDR3 DNA reads as TGTGCCACCAGCAGAGATCGCGGGCTTGGATCCTACGAGCAGTACTTC. Translated, it gives CATSRDRGLGSYEQYF.

The chain employs TRBV6-5 and TRBJ1-5; no firm D call. The germline V gene has CDR1 MNHEY and CDR2 SVGAGI. CDR3 size: 13 residues. Trimming removed 7 bases at V and 0 bases at J, with 7 bases between. CDR3 sequence reads: CASKEDSNQPQHF. CDR3 in DNA: TGTGCCAGCAAGGAGGATAGCAATCAGCCCCAGCATTTT.

The chain is built from TRBV15 and TRBJ1-2; D is perhaps TRBD1 (5 bases). V was clipped by 0 bases and J by 8 bases, with 16 bases between them. CDR3 length equals 15 residues. Germline assignment: CDR1 LNHNV and CDR2 YYDKDF (reference sequence). The CDR3: CATSRDRGRVGGYTF. The CDR3, as DNA: TGTGCCACCAGCAGAGATCGAGGCAGGGTAGGCGGCTACACCTTC.

This clone appeared a single time. The rearrangement uses TRBV7-2 and TRBJ2-3, with TRBD2 identical over 7 bases. CDR1 and CDR2 from the germline V gene are SGHTA and FQGNSA. This CDR3 contains 14 residues. Trimming removed 4 bases from V and 8 bases from J; junction bases left unmatched: 9. For the CDR3, the DNA is TGTGCCAGCAGCTCCTCTAGCGGTGAGGGTACGCAGTATTTT. Its translation: CASSSSSGEGTQYF.

The chain combines TRBV27 with TRBJ1-2, with TRBD1 identical over 11 bases. Germline V gene lookup returns CDR1 MNHEY and CDR2 SMNVEV (reference sequence). This CDR3 spans 15 amino acids. The V segment lost 5 bases and the J segment 4 bases; nucleotides outside the gene matches: 6. In nucleotides, the CDR3 is TGTGCCAGCAGTCCCGGACAGGGGGCTGGCTATGGCTACACCTTC. Amino acid sequence: CASSPGQGAGYGYTF.

The rearrangement joins TRBV19 to TRBJ1-5, with 12 positions matching TRBD1. Germline trimming cut 5 bases from V and 6 bases from J; bases unmatched to any gene: 5. Germline CDR1 is LNHDA and CDR2 is SQIVND (reference sequence). This CDR3 contains 15 residues. The CDR3 region is CASSPGTGGVQPQHF. The CDR3 DNA reads as TGTGCCAGTAGTCCCGGGACAGGGGGCGTTCAGCCCCAGCATTTT.

This rearrangement joins TRBV24-1 to TRBJ2-1, with TRBD1 matching 7 bases. Per germline, CDR1 KGHDR and CDR2 SFDVKD. The CDR3 has 16 amino acids. The ends lost 2 bases at V and 3 bases at J; junction bases unmatched: 6. The DNA for the CDR3 is TGTGCCACCAGTGATTCGACAGGGAATCACTACAATGAGCAGTTCTTC. Translated, it gives CATSDSTGNHYNEQFF.

The chain has TRBV6-5 and TRBJ2-7, with 7 bases aligning to TRBD2. Germline CDR1 and CDR2: MNHEY and SVGAGI. The CDR3 sequence is 14 residues long. V lost 5 bases, J lost 0 bases, and 4 bases stayed unmatched. The CDR3: CASSLGGSSYEQYF. In nucleotides, the CDR3 is TGTGCCAGCAGTCTGGGCGGGAGCTCCTACGAGCAGTACTTC.

J is TRBJ1-2 and V is TRBV9; TRBD1 matches 7 bases. The V segment lost 0 bases and the J segment 3 bases; nucleotides outside the gene matches: 2. Germline CDR1 reads SGDLS; CDR2 reads YYNGEE. CDR3 length equals 14 residues. The DNA of the CDR3 is TGTGCCAGCAGCGTAGATCAGGGGGACTATGGCTACACCTTC. Its protein product is CASSVDQGDYGYTF.

This chain connects TRBV3-1 (or the pseudogene TRBV3-2) to TRBJ2-5; 7 nucleotides line up with TRBD1. V gave up 3 bases and J gave up 13 bases; unmatched junction bases: 14. This CDR3 spans 14 amino acids. Germline CDR1 and CDR2: LGHDT and YNNKEL (reference sequence). The CDR3 reads CASSQGITGAMGYF. For the CDR3, the DNA is TGTGCCAGCAGCCAGGGGATTACAGGGGCCATGGGGTACTTC.

This chain connects TRBV5-1 to TRBJ2-2; 7 bases are shared with TRBD2. The CDR3 is made up of 16 amino acids. V shed 0 bases and J 3 bases; nucleotides not matched to a gene: 5. Germline CDR1 and CDR2: SGHRS and YFSETQ. CDR3 residues: CASSLAGTTYTGELFF. The CDR3 nucleotides read TGCGCCAGCAGCTTGGCGGGGACTACCTACACCGGGGAGCTGTTTTTT.

The chain has TRBV2 and TRBJ2-1, with a possible D match to TRBD1 (5 bases). V was shortened by 4 bases and J by 9 bases, with 16 bases between the two germline ends. This CDR3 comprises 14 residues. The germline CDR1 and CDR2 sequences are SNHLY and FYNNEI. The CDR3: CASSVIWQGSEQFF. The CDR3 DNA reads TGTGCCAGCAGTGTCATCTGGCAGGGAAGTGAGCAGTTCTTC. Variable domain in full (rest from reference TRBV2 and TRBJ2-1): EPEVTQTPSHQVTQMGQEVILRCVPISNHLYFYWYRQILGQKVEFLVSFYNNEISEKSEIFDDQFSVERPDGSNFTLKIRSTKLEDSAMYFCASSVIWQGSEQFFGPGTRLTVL.